These 11 T cell receptor beta chains were sequenced from one sample in a study of identical twins. TCRdb used MiXCR to reprocess the 5' RACE reads, holding one entry per CDR3 protein. Of under 400,000 distinct CDR3 sequences in the sample, roughly 9% are singletons; the top ten hold 7.5% to 9.5%. Sequencing was performed on naive T cells sorted from blood. These receptors all come from a woman aged 45-59 years in good health.

V is TRBV6-2 or TRBV6-3 and J is TRBJ2-7; 10 nucleotides agree with TRBD2. Trimming cost V 5 bases and J 0 bases; bases outside gene matches: 4. In germline, CDR1 is MNHEY, CDR2 SVGEGT. This CDR3 has 15 residues. The CDR3 reads CASSQLAGTSYEQYV. The CDR3 DNA reads as TGTGCCAGCAGTCAACTAGCGGGGACCTCCTACGAGCAGTACGTC.

This clonotype has only a few counts. This chain connects TRBV20-1 to TRBJ2-2; tentative D call: TRBD2 (5 bases). Germline lookup yields CDR1 DFQATT and CDR2 SNEGSKA (reference sequence). Trimming took 4 bases from V and 8 from J, leaving 20 bases between them. CDR3 length: 15 amino acids. The CDR3 DNA sequence: TGCAGTGCTATCCCCCTGGGAGAAGTGAAAGGGGAGCTGTTTTTT. Protein product: CSAIPLGEVKGELFF.

This clonotype was detected ten times or more. This sequence joins TRBV29-1 and TRBJ2-3, with 11 bases fitting TRBD1. Germline V CDR1 and CDR2: SQVTM, ANQGSEA. The CDR3 consists of 14 residues. V lost 6 bases and J lost 0; bases outside the gene matches: 2. CDR3 nucleotide sequence: TGCAGCGTGGGACAGGGGGTCAGCACAGATACGCAGTATTTT. Amino acids: CSVGQGVSTDTQYF.

This clonotype was recorded a few times. CDR3 nucleotides: TGTGCCAGCAGTTTTGGCAGGGGGAACACCGGGGAGCTGTTTTTT. Encoded protein: CASSFGRGNTGELFF. The V and J genes are TRBV12-3 or TRBV12-4 and TRBJ2-2; D might be TRBD1 (6 bases). The CDR3 is 15 amino acids. V was pared by 3 bases and J by 1 base, with 9 bases between.

This clonotype occurred a few times. CDR3 protein: CASSYRTGLSYGYTF. CDR3 nucleotide sequence: TGTGCCAGCAGTTACCGGACGGGTCTCAGCTATGGCTACACCTTC. V and J are TRBV6-5 and TRBJ1-2, with D unclear. The CDR3 runs to 15 residues. Germline V gene sequence: CDR1 MNHEY, CDR2 SVGAGI. The ends were cut back, 2 bases at V and 4 bases at J, with 14 bases in the middle.

The chain recombines TRBV2 with TRBJ2-2; TRBD1 agrees at 7 bases. Trimming cost V 6 bases and J 0 bases; bases outside gene matches: 4. Looked up from germline, CDR1 is SNHLY and CDR2 is FYNNEI. CDR3 length: 15 residues. CDR3 nucleotides: TGTGCCAGCAGCGGGACAGACGCGAACACCGGGGAGCTGTTTTTT. Translated: CASSGTDANTGELFF.

Many counts were recorded for this clonotype. The chain is built from TRBV7-2 and TRBJ2-3; D unresolved. The CDR3 spans 15 residues. Per germline, CDR1 SGHTA and CDR2 FQGNSA. Trimming left V 0 bases short and J 0 bases short, with 7 bases between. The CDR3 coding sequence is TGTGCCAGCAGCTTAGCTGCGGTTAGCACAGATACGCAGTATTTT. Amino acid sequence: CASSLAAVSTDTQYF.

The table lists this clonotype with many counts. The chain joins TRBV20-1 to TRBJ2-2; possibly TRBD1 for D (6 bases). The V gene lost 6 bases and the J gene lost 4 bases, with 12 bases spanning the gap. The CDR3 sequence is 13 residues long. Per germline, CDR1 DFQATT and CDR2 SNEGSKA (reference sequence). The chain's CDR3 is CSAALGATGELFF. The CDR3 DNA sequence: TGCAGTGCGGCCTTGGGGGCCACCGGGGAGCTGTTTTTT.

This chain connects TRBV29-1 to TRBJ2-5; D may match TRBD1 or TRBD2 (6 bases each). The V end lost 4 bases, the J end lost 5 bases, and 11 bases lay between the germline ends. Germline CDR1 and CDR2: SQVTM and ANQGSEA. The CDR3 runs 12 residues. CDR3 amino acids: CSVVGGGETQYF. The CDR3 DNA sequence: TGCAGCGTTGTGGGGGGCGGGGAGACCCAGTACTTC.

The chain is built from TRBV5-1 and TRBJ1-2, with 7 positions matching TRBD1. J was trimmed by 6 bases and V by 4 bases; bases with no gene match: 9. In germline, CDR1 is SGHRS, CDR2 YFSETQ. This CDR3 contains 14 residues. In nucleotides, the CDR3 is TGCGCCAGCAGCCCCACGGGACAGAGAAATGGCTACACCTTC. Translating gives CASSPTGQRNGYTF. Full variable domain (rest looked up from reference TRBV5-1 and TRBJ1-2): KAGVTQTPRYLIKTRGQQVTLSCSPISGHRSVSWYQQTPGQGLQFLFEYFSETQRNKGNFPGRFSGRQFSNSRSEMNVSTLELGDSALYLCASSPTGQRNGYTFGSGTRLTVV.

The chain has TRBV5-1 and TRBJ2-2; TRBD1 matches 7 bases. The V and J ends lost 4 bases and 4 bases, in that order; junction bases with no gene match: 4. This CDR3 spans 14 amino acids. Germline V gene data show CDR1 as SGHRS and CDR2 as YFSETQ. The CDR3: CASSAGTATGELFF. For the CDR3, the DNA is TGCGCCAGCAGCGCTGGGACAGCCACCGGGGAGCTGTTTTTT.